This T cell receptor (beta chain) was identified during a study of blood T cell repertoires in COVID-19. This CDR3 has 16 residues. The V gene's germline CDR1 is MDHEN and CDR2 SYDVKM. The trim removed 5 bases at V and 6 bases at J, leaving 9 bases unmatched. The protocol was immunoSEQ multiplex PCR, while the TCRdb copy is restricted to in-frame clones and leaves out a portion. The sample has about 270,000 clones, approximately 91% seen once. The chain uses TRBV28 and TRBJ2-1, with TRBD2 identical over 11 bases. The source material was PBMCs or T cells enriched from blood (not recorded which). The origin of this receptor is a woman in her 40s with acute COVID-19. CDR3 sequence reads: CASSPSSGGPFNEQFF. The CDR3 nucleotides read TGTGCCAGCAGTCCTTCTAGCGGGGGGCCTTTCAATGAGCAGTTCTTC.